This T cell receptor (beta chain) was sequenced for a study of T cells in Graves' hyperthyroidism and ophthalmopathy. Study results and caveats: Most thyroid clonotypes with frequency above 0.001 were detected in blood.

Regions amplified from RNA transcripts were the TCR beta CDR3 regions. Primed by the HTBI set, a first-round RT-PCR was run on the TCR CDR3. MiXCR, applied by TCRdb to the multiplex PCR reads, yields one record per CDR3 protein. The data contain around 350,000 distinct CDR3 sequences, around 25% of them seen just once; the ten biggest clones take up more than 60%. For this clonotype: Its antigen is undetermined.

Uncontrolled infection, other autoimmune disease, pregnancy or lactation barred patients from enrollment. The PBMCs were taken from 10 ml of fresh peripheral blood. Sequenced sample: blood. This clonotype originated in a man in his fifties with Graves' hyperthyroidism.

CDR3 amino acids: CASRLGSAAFF. The CDR3 DNA reads TGTGCCAGCAGATTAGGGAGTGCGGCTTTCTTT. The chain recombines TRBV28 with TRBJ1-1; D remains ambiguous. This CDR3 is built from 11 residues. Germline-derived CDR1 and CDR2 are MDHEN and SYDVKM. V was cut by 6 bases and J by 11 bases, with 13 bases left in between.